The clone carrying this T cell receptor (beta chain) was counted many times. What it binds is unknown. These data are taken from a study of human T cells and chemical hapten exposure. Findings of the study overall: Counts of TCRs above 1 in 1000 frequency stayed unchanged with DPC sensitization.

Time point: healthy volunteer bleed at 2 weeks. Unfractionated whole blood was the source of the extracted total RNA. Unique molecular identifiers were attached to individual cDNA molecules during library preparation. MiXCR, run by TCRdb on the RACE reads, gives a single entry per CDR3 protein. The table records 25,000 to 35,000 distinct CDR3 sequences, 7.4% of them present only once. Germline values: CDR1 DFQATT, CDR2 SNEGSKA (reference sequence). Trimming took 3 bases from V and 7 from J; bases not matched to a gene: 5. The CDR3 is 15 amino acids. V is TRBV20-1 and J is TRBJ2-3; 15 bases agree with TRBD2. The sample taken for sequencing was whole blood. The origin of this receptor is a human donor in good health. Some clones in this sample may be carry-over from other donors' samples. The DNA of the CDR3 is TGCAGTGCTAGCCTAGGGACTAGCGGGAGGTATACGCAGTATTTT. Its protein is CSASLGTSGRYTQYF.